This T cell receptor beta chain was identified during a study of beta chain features in type 1 diabetes. General study points: Moderate yet significant TCRB CDR3 shortening was seen in Type 1 diabetes patients in all four CD4+ subsets. Within patients, naive, central memory and Treg TCRB repertoires seemed more similar than within healthy donors. VDJ junctions sequenced from type 1 diabetes patients showed fewer insertions and more deletions. Cells expressing TCR highly could be over-represented by cDNA sequencing.

This clone was observed once. Its antigen is unknown. V was pared by 2 bases and J by 6 bases, with 15 bases between. This CDR3 is 15 amino acids long. Germline CDR1 is SNHLY and CDR2 is FYNNEI. Naive, central memory, regulatory and stem cell-like memory cells within the CD4+ compartment were sorted using CD45RO/CCR7/CD25/CD127/CD95/CD27. Expressed TCRB transcripts were sequenced because the entire RNA isolate underwent reverse transcription. The data were produced by immunoSEQ multiplex PCR, yet TCRdb's version contains in-frame clones alone and is incomplete. The repertoire holds 25,000 to 35,000 clones, with almost 65% as singletons.

The sequence was obtained from a woman aged 25 to 39 with type 1 diabetes. Sample: Tregs from blood. The chain couples TRBV2 to TRBJ2-3; weak D call: TRBD2 (5 bases). This CDR3 is CASSETEVPPDTQYF. The DNA of the CDR3 is TGTGCCAGCAGTGAAACGGAGGTTCCCCCGGATACGCAGTATTTT.